A single sample gave rise to the 3 T cell receptor beta chains below, sequenced in a study of shared clonotypes between healthy human individuals (dated by TCRdb to about 2020). Libraries were built with the immunoSEQ multiplex PCR assay. Entries here come from immuneACCESS through TCRdb and include only in-frame sequences with V and J called. Some clones fail to appear in such tables; in the studies checked, an unresolved V gene covers under half of the shortfall, and the cause of the remainder is unknown. This sample is represented by nearly 1 million clones; about three quarters of them were singletons. The top ten clonotypes cover roughly 1.5% of the sample. The sample comprised memory CD4+ T cells sorted from blood. Sample cell subset or site, as interpreted from the label and publication: CD45RA-negative fraction. These receptors were collected from a young man in good health.

The gene calls are TRBV7-9 and TRBJ2-2; possible D gene TRBD2, 6 bases. The CDR3 consists of 15 residues. The V and J ends lost 5 bases and 1 base respectively, with 11 bases between them. CDR1 is SEHNR and CDR2 is FQNEAQ in the germline V gene (reference sequence). The DNA of the CDR3 is TGTGCCAGCAGCAAGTATAGCGGGAACACCGGGGAGCTGTTTTTT. Encoded protein: CASSKYSGNTGELFF.

The chain joins TRBV7-9 to TRBJ1-6; TRBD1 is a possible D gene (6 bases). V was cut by 4 bases and J by 7 bases, with 14 bases left in between. Germline CDR1 SEHNR, CDR2 FQNEAQ (reference sequence). The CDR3 consists of 15 residues. The CDR3 spells CASSYQGLGNSPLHF. DNA for the CDR3: TGTGCCAGCAGCTATCAGGGGCTCGGGAATTCACCCCTCCACTTT.

To note about this clone: The same CDR3 is also encoded by other DNA sequences in this sample. The chain uses TRBV4-3 and TRBJ1-4; no firm D call. V gave up 0 bases and J gave up 8 bases, with 7 bases separating them. Germline loops: CDR1 LGHNA, CDR2 YSLEER. The CDR3 extends over 13 amino acids. The CDR3 bases are TGCGCCAGCAGCCAAGATAGAAGGGAAAAACTGTTTTTT. This gives the protein CASSQDRREKLFF.